The 27 T cell receptor beta chains in this list originate from one sample, sequenced in a study of identical twins. TCRdb re-analysed the 5' RACE reads in MiXCR, keeping a single row per CDR3 protein. The table lists nearly 900,000 distinct CDR3 sequences, 9% to 15% of them singletons. These data were also reused for a study on yellow fever vaccine responses in identical twins.

The material sequenced was PBMCs. The receptors were gathered from a young woman in good health.

This chain connects TRBV2 to TRBJ2-2, with unresolved D. V lost 7 bases, J lost 4 bases, and 13 bases lay in between. This CDR3 is 14 amino acids long. CDR1 and CDR2 from the germline V gene are SNHLY and FYNNEI. CDR3 nucleotides: TGTGCCAGCACCCTTAAGTTGGGCACCGGGGAGCTGTTTTTT. Translation gives CASTLKLGTGELFF.

This clonotype was counted ten times or more. The chain combines TRBV7-9 with TRBJ2-7; 9 bases agree with TRBD1. V lost 5 bases, J lost 1 base, and 6 bases stayed unmatched. CDR1 and CDR2 (germline): SEHNR, FQNEAQ (reference sequence). This CDR3 region has 15 residues. CDR3 loop: CASSPRTGVSYEQYF. The CDR3 DNA reads TGTGCCAGCAGCCCCCGGACAGGGGTTTCCTACGAGCAGTACTTC.

The sample holds a few counts of this clonotype. A much larger clone differs by one base, so this may be a read error. V gene TRBV21-1 combines with J gene TRBJ2-2. TRBV21-1 is an annotated pseudogene. The CDR3 runs 12 residues. CDR3 residues: CASSKYTGELFF. The CDR3 DNA is TGTGCCAGCAGCAAATACACCGGGGAGCTGTTTTTT.

The V and J genes are TRBV15 and TRBJ2-7; possibly TRBD1 or TRBD2 for D (5 bases each). This CDR3 comprises 15 residues. V was clipped by 4 bases and J by 3 bases, with 16 bases between them. CDR1 is LNHNV and CDR2 is YYDKDF in the germline V gene (reference sequence). The CDR3 nucleotides read TGTGCCACCAGCATTGGGGGATCCAAACTCTACGAGCAGTACTTC. Amino acid sequence: CATSIGGSKLYEQYF. The full variable domain, rest sourced from reference TRBV15 and TRBJ2-7, is DAMVIQNPRYQVTQFGKPVTLSCSQTLNHNVMYWYQQKSSQAPKLLFHYYDKDFNNEADTPDNFQSRRPNTSFCFLDIRSPGLGDTAMYLCATSIGGSKLYEQYFGPGTRLTVT.

This clonotype has at least ten counts. The chain couples TRBV20-1 to TRBJ2-5; D gene ambiguous. Germline CDR1 is DFQATT and CDR2 is SNEGSKA (reference sequence). Trimming removed 5 bases from V and 1 base from J, with 11 bases in between. CDR3 size: 13 residues. CDR3: CSAPAAFQETQYF. The CDR3 DNA reads as TGCAGTGCTCCTGCGGCCTTCCAAGAGACCCAGTACTTC.

This clonotype was seen ten or more times. The chain employs TRBV10-3 and TRBJ2-7; D is uncertain. The CDR3 runs to 13 residues. CDR1 is ENHRY and CDR2 is SYGVKD in the germline V gene. The V and J ends lost 6 bases and 0 bases respectively, with 9 bases between them. The CDR3 loop is CAIRGPSSYEQYF. CDR3 bases: TGTGCCATCAGGGGTCCCAGCTCCTACGAGCAGTACTTC.

This clonotype was counted ten times or more. V and J are TRBV11-2 and TRBJ2-1; the D is unclear. CDR1 SGHAT and CDR2 FQNNGV come from the germline V gene. Deletions cut 0 bases from V and 10 bases from J, with 7 bases between. This CDR3 has 12 residues. The CDR3 spells CASSLDRAEQFF. CDR3 in DNA: TGTGCCAGCAGCTTAGATCGGGCAGAGCAGTTCTTC.

This rearrangement joins TRBV5-1 to TRBJ2-5; D unclear. This CDR3 has 13 amino acids. Germline V gives CDR1 SGHRS, CDR2 YFSETQ. V lost 4 bases and J 5 bases, leaving 12 bases between the germline ends. This chain's CDR3 is CASSNGGRETQYF. In DNA form, the CDR3 reads TGCGCCAGCAGCAATGGCGGTCGGGAGACCCAGTACTTC.

This clonotype was detected only once. The chain is built from TRBV28 and TRBJ1-5; TRBD1 is a possible D gene (5 bases). Germline CDR1 is MDHEN and CDR2 is SYDVKM. There are 16 residues in the CDR3. V was pared by 2 bases and J by 3 bases, with 14 bases between. The CDR3 DNA sequence: TGTGCCAGCAGTTTAATTTGGACGGACAACAATCAGCCCCAGCATTTT. The encoded protein is CASSLIWTDNNQPQHF.

The table lists this clonotype with many counts. The genes are TRBV12-3 or TRBV12-4 and TRBJ2-1, with 12 positions matching TRBD2. The CDR3 has 16 residues. V was clipped by 5 bases and J by 8 bases; unmatched bases: 10. CDR3 coding DNA: TGTGCCAGCAGTGCCGGACTAGCGGGGAAATCAGATGAGCAGTTCTTC. Translated: CASSAGLAGKSDEQFF.

This clonotype was seen a handful of times. The chain carries TRBV10-3 and TRBJ1-5; D is uncertain. CDR3 length: 13 amino acids. Germline CDR1 reads ENHRY; CDR2 reads SYGVKD. The V and J ends lost 5 bases and 5 bases respectively, with 10 bases between them. Written as DNA, the CDR3 is TGTGCCATCAGTAACGGGAAGGATCAGCCCCAGCATTTT. Translating gives CAISNGKDQPQHF.

The table lists this clonotype with many counts. This sequence joins TRBV3-1 and TRBJ1-1, with 8 nucleotides matching TRBD1. The CDR3 covers 13 residues. Per germline, CDR1 LGHDT and CDR2 YNNKEL (reference sequence). Trimming cost V 2 bases and J 5 bases; bases outside gene matches: 1. The CDR3 sequence is CASSQYRGTEAFF. CDR3 nucleotide sequence: TGTGCCAGCAGCCAATACAGGGGGACTGAAGCTTTCTTT.

This clonotype turned up a few times. The rearrangement links TRBV15 to TRBJ2-1, with D unresolved. The CDR3 totals 14 residues. CDR1 LNHNV and CDR2 YYDKDF come from the germline V gene (reference sequence). Trimming left V 0 bases short and J 10 bases short, with 13 bases between. The CDR3 nucleotides read TGTGCCACCAGCAGAGAGAAGGAGATTCCGGAGCAGTTCTTC. Translating it yields CATSREKEIPEQFF.

Details on this clonotype: This likely comes from a read error, as the CDR3 has no conserved phenylalanine or tryptophan at its end. The DNA is omitted, as the CDR3 cannot be located on it reliably, and the CDR3 follows TCRdb's listing. This rearrangement joins TRBV3-1 to TRBJ1-4; TRBD1, the table's D call, lacks a check against the DNA. A total of 9 residues make up the CDR3, ends included. Germline V CDR1 and CDR2: LGHDT, YNNKEL (reference sequence). CDR3: CASSRDAPP.

The chain links TRBV3-1 to TRBJ2-1; D is perhaps TRBD1 or TRBD2 (5 bases each). Germline V gene sequence: CDR1 LGHDT, CDR2 YNNKEL (reference sequence). CDR3 length: 15 amino acids. V was shortened by 0 bases and J by 7 bases, with 13 bases between the two germline ends. The CDR3, as DNA: TGTGCCAGCAGCCAAGATAGGGGACCAGTAAATGAGCAGTTCTTC. As protein: CASSQDRGPVNEQFF.

This clonotype was picked up a small number of times. CDR3 residues: CASTTGQPQHF. CDR3 bases: TGTGCCAGCACCACAGGTCAGCCCCAGCATTTT. V is TRBV7-6 and J is TRBJ1-5; tentatively, D is TRBD1 (5 bases). This CDR3 spans 11 amino acids. V lost 7 bases to trimming and J lost 6 bases, with 7 bases between them. The germline V gene has CDR1 SGHVS and CDR2 FNYEAQ.

The chain uses TRBV5-4 and TRBJ1-4, with D perhaps TRBD1 (5 bases). The CDR3 covers 14 residues. With 7 bases removed from V and 8 bases from J, the gap between germline ends came to 18 bases. Germline CDR1 is SGHNT and CDR2 is YYREEE (reference sequence). The CDR3 bases are TGTGCCAGCCGTGGAGGCAGGGAGAACGAAAAACTGTTTTTT. Its protein is CASRGGRENEKLFF. Full variable domain (missing parts from reference TRBV5-4 and TRBJ1-4): ETGVTQSPTHLIKTRGQQVTLRCSSQSGHNTVSWYQQALGQGPQFIFQYYREEENGRGNFPPRFSGLQFPNYSSELNVNALELDDSALYLCASRGGRENEKLFFGSGTQLSVL.

Only a few counts were recorded for this clonotype. This chain links TRBV4-2 with TRBJ2-1, with 8 bases identical to TRBD2. Per the germline V gene, CDR1 is LGHNA and CDR2 is YNFKEQ. After removal of 7 bases from V and 6 bases from J, the junction contained 11 bases not matched to a gene. The CDR3 length is 15 residues. The CDR3 here is CASTAGTRVRNEQFF. CDR3 nucleotide sequence: TGTGCCAGCACCGCCGGGACTAGAGTCCGCAATGAGCAGTTCTTC.

This clonotype was counted between two and nine times. This sequence joins TRBV2 and TRBJ2-1, with a weak D call TRBD1 (6 bases). CDR3 length equals 14 residues. The V gene lost 6 bases and the J gene lost 9 bases, with 18 bases spanning the gap. CDR1 and CDR2 (germline): SNHLY, FYNNEI. The CDR3 coding sequence is TGTGCCAGCAGATCAGGGGCAAAAGGTGGTGAGCAGTTCTTC. Protein sequence: CASRSGAKGGEQFF.

This clonotype has just a few counts. V usage is TRBV20-1 and J usage is TRBJ1-3; D unclear. The CDR3 spans 13 residues. The V gene lost 6 bases and the J gene lost 2 bases, with 11 bases spanning the gap. Germline CDR1 DFQATT, CDR2 SNEGSKA (reference sequence). DNA for the CDR3: TGCAGTGCACGTACAAGGGCTGGAAACACCATATATTTT. Residues: CSARTRAGNTIYF.

The chain couples TRBV14 to TRBJ1-6; no firm D call. Trimming shortened V by 9 bases and J by 10 bases, and 10 bases separated the two germline ends. From germline, CDR1 is SGHDN and CDR2 FVKESK. The CDR3 is 11 amino acids. The CDR3 sequence: CASPQVSPLHF. CDR3 in DNA: TGTGCCAGTCCCCAAGTATCACCCCTCCACTTT.

This clonotype was recorded many times. CDR3 in amino acids: CASSSGGFNTEAFF. The CDR3 bases are TGTGCCAGCAGCTCCGGTGGGTTTAACACTGAAGCTTTCTTT. The chain employs TRBV7-2 and TRBJ1-1; D ambiguous. The CDR3 consists of 14 residues. Germline assignment: CDR1 SGHTA and CDR2 FQGNSA. V dropped 4 bases and J dropped 2 bases, with 11 bases sitting between them.

V usage is TRBV6-1 and J usage is TRBJ2-5, with TRBD1 identical over 9 bases. V lost 6 bases to trimming and J lost 3 bases; unmatched junction nucleotides: 8. The germline CDR1 and CDR2 sequences are MNHNS and SASEGT. The CDR3 extends over 15 amino acids. DNA for the CDR3: TGTGCCAGCAGCAAAGGACAGGGGCGGGAAGAGACCCAGTACTTC. It translates to CASSKGQGREETQYF.

The gene calls are TRBV12-3 or TRBV12-4 and TRBJ1-6; D is undetermined. Trimming pared 5 bases from V and 5 bases from J, leaving 10 bases between. The CDR3 is 14 residues long. CDR3 coding DNA: TGTGCCAGCAGTGCGAAGAGGAATAATTCACCCCTCCACTTT. The encoded protein is CASSAKRNNSPLHF.

In this sample, this clonotype turned up many times. The CDR3 here is CSARDGTYTGELFF. Here the CDR3 DNA reads TGCAGTGCTAGAGACGGGACCTACACCGGGGAGCTGTTTTTT. The chain combines TRBV20-1 with TRBJ2-2, with D perhaps being TRBD1 or TRBD2 (5 bases each). Deletions cut 0 bases from V and 3 bases from J, with 8 bases between. Germline values: CDR1 DFQATT, CDR2 SNEGSKA (reference sequence). There are 14 residues in the CDR3.

The chain carries TRBV29-1 and TRBJ2-5; TRBD1 aligns across 9 bases. Looked up from germline, CDR1 is SQVTM and CDR2 is ANQGSEA. CDR3 length: 14 amino acids. The J segment lost 5 bases and the V segment lost 5 bases, leaving 9 bases of the junction unmatched. The CDR3: CSVRSDRGLETQYF. CDR3 bases: TGCAGCGTTCGCTCGGACAGGGGATTGGAGACCCAGTACTTC.

This clonotype has just a few counts. The chain recombines TRBV10-3 with TRBJ2-1; 8 bases are a match to TRBD2. Germline V gene data show CDR1 as ENHRY and CDR2 as SYGVKD. J was trimmed by 0 bases and V by 4 bases; bases with no gene match: 8. The CDR3 has 17 amino acids. CDR3: CAISGPSGGSSYNEQFF. The CDR3 region has the DNA TGTGCCATCAGTGGTCCGAGCGGGGGAAGCTCCTACAATGAGCAGTTCTTC.